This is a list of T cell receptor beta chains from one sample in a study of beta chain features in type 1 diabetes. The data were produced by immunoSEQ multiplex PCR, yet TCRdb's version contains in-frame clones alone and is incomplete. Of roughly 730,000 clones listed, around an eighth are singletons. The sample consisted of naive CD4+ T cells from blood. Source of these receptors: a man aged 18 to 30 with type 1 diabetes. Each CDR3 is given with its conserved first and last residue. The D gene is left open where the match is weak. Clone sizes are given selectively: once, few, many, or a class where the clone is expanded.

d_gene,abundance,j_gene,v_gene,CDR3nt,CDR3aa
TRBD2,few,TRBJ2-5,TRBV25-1,TGTGCCAGCAGTGAAGGGGCGGGAGGGCTAGAGACCCAGTACTTC,CASSEGAGGLETQYF
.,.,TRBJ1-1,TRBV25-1,TGTGCCAGCAGTGAAGACAGAGGTTACATGAACACTGAAGCTTTCTTT,CASSEDRGYMNTEAFF
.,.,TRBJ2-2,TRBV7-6,TGTGCCAGCAGCTTTGGGGTCTCAAACACCGGGGAGCTGTTTTTT,CASSFGVSNTGELFF
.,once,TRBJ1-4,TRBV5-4,TGTGCCAGCAGCTTGAATTCAGGAACTAATGAAAAACTGTTTTTT,CASSLNSGTNEKLFF
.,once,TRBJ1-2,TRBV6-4,TGTGCCAGCAGGGGTTTATATGGCTACACCTTC,CASRGLYGYTF
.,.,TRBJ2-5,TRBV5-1,TGCGCCAGCAGCTTGTGGCAGGCTAGGGAGACCCAGTACTTC,CASSLWQARETQYF
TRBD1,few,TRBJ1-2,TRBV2,TGTGCCAGCAGTCAAGCTCTTCCAACAGGGGATGGCTACACCTTC,CASSQALPTGDGYTF
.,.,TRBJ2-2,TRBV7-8,TGTGCCAGCAGCTCCGACAGCAGGGCCGGGGAGCTGTTTTTT,CASSSDSRAGELFF
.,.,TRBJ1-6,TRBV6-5,TGTGCCAGCAGTGGTGTCACCACGGGAAATTCACCCCTCCACTTT,CASSGVTTGNSPLHF
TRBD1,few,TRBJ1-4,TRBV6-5,TGTGCCAGCAGTGGACGACAGGGGTTAAATGAAAAACTGTTTTTT,CASSGRQGLNEKLFF
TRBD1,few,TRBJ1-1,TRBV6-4,TGTGCCAGCACCCCCTGGACAGGGAGAGACACTGAAGCTTTCTTT,CASTPWTGRDTEAFF
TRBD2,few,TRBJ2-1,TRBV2,TGTGCCAGCACTATCCGCTCGGGCGGGGGGGCTGTCAATGAGCAGTTCTTC,CASTIRSGGGAVNEQFF
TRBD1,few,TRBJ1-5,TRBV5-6,TGTGCCAGCAGCTCGACAGGGATGGGGAATCAGCCCCAGCATTTT,CASSSTGMGNQPQHF
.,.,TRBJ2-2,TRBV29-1,TGCAGCGTTGGCAGGGCGAACACCGGGGAGCTGTTTTTT,CSVGRANTGELFF
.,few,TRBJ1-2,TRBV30,TGTGCCTGGAGTGTACGGGCAGGGAACTATGGCTACACCTTC,CAWSVRAGNYGYTF
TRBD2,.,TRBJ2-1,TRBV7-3,TGTGCCAGCAGCCCCGGGACTAGCTACAATGAGCAGTTCTTC,CASSPGTSYNEQFF
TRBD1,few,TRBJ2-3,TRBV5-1,TGCGCCAGCAGCCCGGGACAGGGAGAGACGCAGTATTTT,CASSPGQGETQYF
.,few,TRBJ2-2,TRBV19,TGTGCCAGTAGCAGAGATGCCGGGGAGCTGTTTTTT,CASSRDAGELFF
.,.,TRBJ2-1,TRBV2,TGTGCCAGCAGTGAGGAGGGTCACGGGAGCAATGAGCAGTTCTTC,CASSEEGHGSNEQFF
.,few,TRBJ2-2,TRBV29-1,TGCAGCGTCTCTAGTTCAGGGTTTGGCGGGGAGCTGTTTTTT,CSVSSSGFGGELFF
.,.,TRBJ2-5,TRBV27,TGTGCCAGCAGTTTAAAGTACAATCAAGGGGAGACCCAGTACTTC,CASSLKYNQGETQYF
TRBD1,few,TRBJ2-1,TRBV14,TGTGCCAGCAGCCATTGGACAGGGGATCACAATGAGCAGTTCTTC,CASSHWTGDHNEQFF
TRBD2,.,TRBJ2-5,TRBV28,TGTGCCAGCAGTAGCGGGGGGGCTGGTGAGACCCAGTACTTC,CASSSGGAGETQYF
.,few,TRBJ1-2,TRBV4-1,TGCGCCAGCAGCCAAGATCCCCGGGCCGCAGGGTATGGCTACACCTTC,CASSQDPRAAGYGYTF
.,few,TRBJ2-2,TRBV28,TGTGCCAGCAGTTTTCCGGCTAGCTGGGGCGGGGAGCTGTTTTTT,CASSFPASWGGELFF
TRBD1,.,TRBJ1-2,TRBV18,TGTGCCAGCTCGCGACAGGGCTTCGCACCCTATGGCTACACCTTC,CASSRQGFAPYGYTF
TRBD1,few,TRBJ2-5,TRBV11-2,TGTGCCAGCAGCTCCGGACAGGTTGAGGCCCAGTACTTC,CASSSGQVEAQYF
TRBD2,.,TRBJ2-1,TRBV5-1,TGCGCCAGCAGCCCACCCCCCCTAGCGGGGGAGTACAATGAGCAGTTCTTC,CASSPPPLAGEYNEQFF
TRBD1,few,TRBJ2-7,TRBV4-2,TGTGCCAGCAGCCCCGGGACAGCCGATACCTACGAGCAGTACTTC,CASSPGTADTYEQYF
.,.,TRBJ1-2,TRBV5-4,TGTGCCAGCACCTTTACAGGGAACTATGGCTACACCTTC,CASTFTGNYGYTF
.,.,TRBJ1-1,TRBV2,TGTGCCAGCAGTGAAGTGGGACTGACGAACACTGAAGCTTTCTTT,CASSEVGLTNTEAFF
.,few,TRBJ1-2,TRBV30,TGTGCCTGGATAGTAATGGGGCAGACAACTAACTATGGCTACACCTTC,CAWIVMGQTTNYGYTF
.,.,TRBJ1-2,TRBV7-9,TGTGCCAGCAGCTTAAGGCAGGGGCGAGGTGGCTACACCTTC,CASSLRQGRGGYTF
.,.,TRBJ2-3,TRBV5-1,TGCGCCAGCAGCTTGGTTCTCAGCGGTCATACGCAGTATTTT,CASSLVLSGHTQYF
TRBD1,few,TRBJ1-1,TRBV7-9,TGTGCCAGCAGCCCAGACAGGGTGAACACTGAAGCTTTCTTT,CASSPDRVNTEAFF
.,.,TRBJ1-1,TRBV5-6,TGTGCCAGCAGCTTGCGGGGGGGCACTGAAGCTTTCTTT,CASSLRGGTEAFF
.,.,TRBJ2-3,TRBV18,TGTGCCAGCTCACCAAAGGCTAGCCGAACTACCACAGATACGCAGTATTTT,CASSPKASRTTTDTQYF
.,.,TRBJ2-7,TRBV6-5,TGTGCCAGCAGTTACTCGATTCAGTCCTACGAGCAGTACTTC,CASSYSIQSYEQYF
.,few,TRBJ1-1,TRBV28,TGTGCCAGCCGGGTGAACACTGAAGCTTTCTTT,CASRVNTEAFF
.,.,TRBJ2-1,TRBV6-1,TGTGCCAGCAGTGAAACAGACAATTACAATGAGCAGTTCTTC,CASSETDNYNEQFF
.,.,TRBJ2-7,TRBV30,TGTGCCTGGAGTCCTGACTTGGTGAGGAACGAGCAGTACTTC,CAWSPDLVRNEQYF
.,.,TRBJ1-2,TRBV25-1,TGTGCCAGCAGTGAATCCGTGACGGGGATACCTGGCTACACCTTC,CASSESVTGIPGYTF
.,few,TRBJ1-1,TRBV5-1,TGCGCCAGCAGTATAGGCACTCTGAACACTGAAGCTTTCTTT,CASSIGTLNTEAFF
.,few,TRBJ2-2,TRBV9,TGTGCCAGCAGCGGGTGGGGCCTCTCTAGCGGGGAGCTGTTTTTT,CASSGWGLSSGELFF
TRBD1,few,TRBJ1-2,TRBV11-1,TGTGCCAGCAGCCCGCAAGAACAGGGGGCCAACGGCTACACCTTC,CASSPQEQGANGYTF
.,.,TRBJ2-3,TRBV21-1,TGTGCCAGCAGCAAGCCTGGCCCCCCTTATTTT,CASSKPGPPYF
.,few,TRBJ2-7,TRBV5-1,TGCGCCAGCAGCTTCTCTATTAGGGGGGACGAGCGGTACTTC,CASSFSIRGDERYF
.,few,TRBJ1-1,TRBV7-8,TGTGCCAGCAGCAAAAGCGGGGTAGGAGCTGAAGCTTTCTTT,CASSKSGVGAEAFF